Presented here are 12 T cell receptor beta chains from one specimen sequenced in a study of CD8+ T cells in alopecia areata. Investigators isolated RNA and reverse transcribed it into cDNA to act as the sequencing template. Generated by immunoSEQ multiplex PCR, the TCRdb table keeps only in-frame clones and is missing some. Here the sample spans about 140,000 clones, 55% being singletons. What was sequenced was CD4+ T cells sorted from blood. The source of these receptors is a human donor in good health.

The V and J genes are TRBV5-1 and TRBJ2-7, with a tentative D call TRBD1 (6 bases). Germline V CDR1 and CDR2: SGHRS, YFSETQ. Trimming pared 0 bases from V and 5 bases from J, leaving 12 bases between. The CDR3 length is 14 residues. The CDR3 bases are TGCGCCAGCAGCTTGGGACAGGTCGCGGACGAGCAGTACTTC. Translating it yields CASSLGQVADEQYF.

The rearrangement joins TRBV2 to TRBJ2-2, with D hard to call. From germline, CDR1 is SNHLY and CDR2 FYNNEI. Trimming removed 7 bases at V and 1 base at J, with 7 bases between. This CDR3 is 13 amino acids long. The CDR3 region has the DNA TGTGCCAGCACAACAAGGAACACCGGGGAGCTGTTTTTT. Translation gives CASTTRNTGELFF.

The V and J genes are TRBV27 and TRBJ2-1, with no clear D. CDR1 is MNHEY and CDR2 is SMNVEV in the germline V gene (reference sequence). This CDR3 region has 17 residues. V was cut by 3 bases and J by 3 bases, with 18 bases left in between. The CDR3 DNA follows: TGTGCCAGCAGTTTCGGCAGAACTGGGCGTCTCTACAATGAGCAGTTCTTC. Residues: CASSFGRTGRLYNEQFF.

The chain recombines TRBV6-5 with TRBJ2-3; unclear D gene. The CDR3 runs to 13 residues. Germline CDR1 is MNHEY and CDR2 is SVGAGI. V was cut by 5 bases and J by 8 bases, with 14 bases left in between. The CDR3 bases are TGTGCCAGCAGTGATTCAGTAGGCAGTACGCAGTATTTT. Translated: CASSDSVGSTQYF.

CDR3 region: CASSEATGETQYF. Here the CDR3 DNA reads TGTGCCAGCAGTGAAGCGACGGGAGAGACCCAGTACTTC. The chain has TRBV6-1 and TRBJ2-5; D gene ambiguous. This CDR3 has 13 amino acids. The germline V gene encodes CDR1 MNHNS and CDR2 SASEGT. V was trimmed by 0 bases and J by 4 bases, leaving 6 bases between them.

The V and J genes are TRBV5-4 and TRBJ2-6; 9 bases align to TRBD1. J gave up 2 bases and V 2 bases, and 5 bases lay outside the gene matches. Germline lookup yields CDR1 SGHNT and CDR2 YYREEE (reference sequence). This CDR3 spans 17 amino acids. The CDR3 loop is CASSFGTGTAGANVLTF. As DNA, the CDR3 is TGTGCCAGCAGCTTCGGGACAGGGACGGCTGGGGCCAACGTCCTGACTTTC.

V gene TRBV11-2 combines with J gene TRBJ2-2; 12 nucleotides match TRBD2. The J segment lost 0 bases and the V segment lost 5 bases, leaving 4 bases of the junction unmatched. The V gene's germline CDR1 is SGHAT and CDR2 FQNNGV. The CDR3 has 17 residues. The CDR3 is CASSPWTSGTNTGELFF. CDR3 nucleotides: TGTGCCAGCAGCCCCTGGACTAGCGGGACGAACACCGGGGAGCTGTTTTTT.

In DNA form, the CDR3 reads TGTGCCAGCCGGCGGGAGGAGTCTGATGGGCAGTTCTTC. Translation gives CASRREESDGQFF. This sequence joins TRBV25-1 and TRBJ2-1; TRBD2 matches at 8 bases. The CDR3 runs to 13 residues. V lost 8 bases to trimming and J lost 12 bases; unmatched junction nucleotides: 12. In germline, CDR1 is MGHDK, CDR2 SYGVNS.

Here the CDR3 DNA reads TGCAGCGTCCGGGACAGCCAATACGAGCAGTACTTC. It is translated as CSVRDSQYEQYF. This chain uses TRBV29-1 with TRBJ2-7, with 7 positions matching TRBD1. This CDR3 region has 12 residues. J lost 4 bases, V lost 6 bases, and 6 bases had no gene match. Germline CDR1 reads SQVTM; CDR2 reads ANQGSEA.

The J gene is TRBJ2-3, the V gene TRBV5-1; D uncertain. The CDR3 consists of 11 residues. Germline V gene data show CDR1 as SGHRS and CDR2 as YFSETQ. Trimming removed 1 base at V and 11 bases at J, with 8 bases between. In nucleotides, the CDR3 is TGCGCCAGCAGCTTGTCGGTTCAGCAGTATTTT. Its translation is CASSLSVQQYF.

The V and J genes are TRBV18 and TRBJ1-5; D gene unclear. The ends were cut back, 3 bases at V and 5 bases at J, with 11 bases in the middle. Germline V CDR1 and CDR2: KGHSH, LQKENI. CDR3 length: 14 residues. The CDR3 DNA is TGTGCCAGCTCACCGGGTTATGGGGATCAGCCCCAGCATTTT. It encodes CASSPGYGDQPQHF.

CDR3 region: CASTSSDTQYF. In DNA, the CDR3 is TGTGCCAGCACCTCGTCCGATACGCAGTATTTT. This sequence joins TRBV28 and TRBJ2-3; D is undetermined. The CDR3 is made up of 11 amino acids. Trimming cost V 7 bases and J 6 bases, with 8 bases left between them. Looked up from germline, CDR1 is MDHEN and CDR2 is SYDVKM.